The subject of this entry is one T cell receptor (beta chain). The data were taken from a study of blood T cell repertoires in COVID-19. As for the study in general: Samples came from the United States, Italy and Spain, spanning acute and convalescent COVID-19.

Repertoires were generated with immunoSEQ multiplex PCR, while TCRdb's copy carries only in-frame clones and drops some. Of fewer than 250,000 clones detected, around 80% appear once; the ten largest clones hold roughly a tenth. The sequence was obtained from an elderly woman with COVID-19, enrolled during active disease. Sequencing was performed on peripheral blood.

The CDR3 sequence is CASSPTGAGNTEAFF. In nucleotides, the CDR3 is TGCGCCAGCAGCCCGACAGGGGCTGGGAACACTGAAGCTTTCTTT. This chain connects TRBV5-1 to TRBJ1-1; 8 bases line up with TRBD1. V shed 4 bases, J shed 1 base, and the junction held 6 bases outside the gene matches. Germline V CDR1 and CDR2: SGHRS, YFSETQ. CDR3 size: 15 residues.